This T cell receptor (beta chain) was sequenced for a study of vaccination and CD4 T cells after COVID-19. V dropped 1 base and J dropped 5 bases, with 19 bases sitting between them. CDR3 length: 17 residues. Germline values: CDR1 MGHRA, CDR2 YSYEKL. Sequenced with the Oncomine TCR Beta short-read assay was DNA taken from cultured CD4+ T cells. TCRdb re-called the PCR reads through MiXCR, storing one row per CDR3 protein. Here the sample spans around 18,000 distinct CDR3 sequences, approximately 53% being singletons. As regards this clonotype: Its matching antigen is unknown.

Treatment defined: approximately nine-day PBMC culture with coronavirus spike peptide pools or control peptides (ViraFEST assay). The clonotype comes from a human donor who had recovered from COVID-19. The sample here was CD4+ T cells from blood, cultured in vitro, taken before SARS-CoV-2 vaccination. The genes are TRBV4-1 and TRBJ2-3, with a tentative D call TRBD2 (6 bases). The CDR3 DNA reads TGCGCCAGCAGCCAAGTCCATGCGGGACGGGGAAGAGATACGCAGTATTTT. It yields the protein CASSQVHAGRGRDTQYF.